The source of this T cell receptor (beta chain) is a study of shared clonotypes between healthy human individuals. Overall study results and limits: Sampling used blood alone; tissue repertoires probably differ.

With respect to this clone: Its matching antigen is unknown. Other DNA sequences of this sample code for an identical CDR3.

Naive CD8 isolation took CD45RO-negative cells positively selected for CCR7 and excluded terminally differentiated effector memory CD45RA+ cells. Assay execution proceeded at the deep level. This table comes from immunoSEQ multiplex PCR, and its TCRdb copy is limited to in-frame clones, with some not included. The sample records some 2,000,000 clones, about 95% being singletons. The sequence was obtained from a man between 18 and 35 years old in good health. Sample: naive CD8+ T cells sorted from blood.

CDR3 sequence (DNA): TGTGCCAGTAGTGGGACAGTGCCCTACGAGCAGTACTTC. Its translation is CASSGTVPYEQYF. The rearrangement joins TRBV19 to TRBJ2-7; TRBD1 matches 7 bases. CDR3 length: 13 amino acids. V dropped 5 bases and J dropped 2; count of bases not matched to a gene: 3. Germline values: CDR1 LNHDA, CDR2 SQIVND (reference sequence).